The entry below gives a single TCR beta chain sequence along with its context. TCRdb re-called the reads through MiXCR, storing one row per CDR3 protein. The sample consists of around 490,000 distinct CDR3 sequences, around a quarter of them appearing once. The entry originates in a study of T cell repertoires in cytomegalovirus infection. This TCR was recovered from a human donor in good health (CMV status not recorded). Some clones in this sample may be carry-over from other donors' samples. Sequenced sample: PBMCs.

DNA for the CDR3: TGTGCCACGACCGGACGGAACCAAGAGACCCAGTACTTC. This translates into CATTGRNQETQYF. V usage is TRBV10-3 and J usage is TRBJ2-5; D unclear. This CDR3 has 13 residues. Germline CDR1 and CDR2: ENHRY and SYGVKD. V shed 10 bases and J shed 0 bases, with 12 bases lying between them.